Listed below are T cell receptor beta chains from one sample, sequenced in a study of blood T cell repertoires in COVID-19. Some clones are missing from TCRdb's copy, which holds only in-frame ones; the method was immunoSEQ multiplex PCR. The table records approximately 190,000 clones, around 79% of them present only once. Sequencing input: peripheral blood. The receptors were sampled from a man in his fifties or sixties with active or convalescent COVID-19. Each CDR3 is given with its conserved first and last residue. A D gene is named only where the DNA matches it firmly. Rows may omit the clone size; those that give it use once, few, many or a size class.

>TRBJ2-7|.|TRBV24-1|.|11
TGTGCCACCAGAGACAACTACGAGCAGTACTTC
CATRDNYEQYF
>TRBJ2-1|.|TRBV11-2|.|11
TGTGCCAGCTCCTCCCCAGGTGAGCAGTTCTTC
CASSSPGEQFF
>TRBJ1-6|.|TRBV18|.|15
TGTGCCAGCTCACCCCGGGGGGGAACAGATTCACCCCTCCACTTT
CASSPRGGTDSPLHF
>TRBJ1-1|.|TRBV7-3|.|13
TGTGCCAGCAGCCCTAACAGGCACACTGAAGCTTTCTTT
CASSPNRHTEAFF
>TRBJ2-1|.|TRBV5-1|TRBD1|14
TGCGCCAGCAGCTCGGGACAGGGTGGCAATGAGCAGTTCTTC
CASSSGQGGNEQFF
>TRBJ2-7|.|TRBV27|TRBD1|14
TGTGCCAGCAGCCCTTGGGACAGGACCTACGAGCAGTACTTC
CASSPWDRTYEQYF
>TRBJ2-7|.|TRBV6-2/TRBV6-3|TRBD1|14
TGTGCCAGCAGTCACAGACAGGGGGCCTACGAGCAGTACTTC
CASSHRQGAYEQYF
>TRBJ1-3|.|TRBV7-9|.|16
TGTGCCAGCAGCTTAACTCGCCTTAGCTCTGGAAACACCATATATTTT
CASSLTRLSSGNTIYF
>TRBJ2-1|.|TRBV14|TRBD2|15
TGTGCCAGCAGCCATCGAGCGGGAGGCCACAATGAGCAGTTCTTC
CASSHRAGGHNEQFF
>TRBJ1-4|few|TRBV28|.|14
TGTGCCAGCAGCCGAACACAGACTAATGAAAAACTGTTTTTT
CASSRTQTNEKLFF
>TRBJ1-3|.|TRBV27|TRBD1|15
TGTGCCAGCAGTCCCTCCCGGGACAGGTACCACACCATATATTTT
CASSPSRDRYHTIYF
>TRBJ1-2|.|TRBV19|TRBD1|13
TGTGCCAGTAGTCCACAGGGGGCCTATGGCTACACCTTC
CASSPQGAYGYTF
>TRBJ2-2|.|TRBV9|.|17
TGTGCCAGCAGCGTAGCTCGGCAGGCGGGGAACACCGGGGAGCTGTTTTTT
CASSVARQAGNTGELFF
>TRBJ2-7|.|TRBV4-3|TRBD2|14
TGCGCCAGCAGCCAAGGGCGGGAGGACTACGAGCAGTACTTC
CASSQGREDYEQYF
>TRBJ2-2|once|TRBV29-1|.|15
TGCAGCGTTGAGTGGTTAGATGCCGACACCGGGGAGCTGTTTTTT
CSVEWLDADTGELFF
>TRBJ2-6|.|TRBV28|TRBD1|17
TGTGCCAGCAGTTCGGGACAGGGGAAGGCTGGGGCCAACGTCCTGACTTTC
CASSSGQGKAGANVLTF
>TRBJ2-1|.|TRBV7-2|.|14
TGTGCCAGCAGCTTAATACGGGGTGGCAATGAGCAGTTCTTC
CASSLIRGGNEQFF
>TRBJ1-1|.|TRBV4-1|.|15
TGCGCCAGCAGCCAAGAGAACAGAGTGAACACTGAAGCTTTCTTT
CASSQENRVNTEAFF
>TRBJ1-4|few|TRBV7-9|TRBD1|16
TGTGCCAGCAGCCCCCAGGCAGCGGACAGGGGGGAAAAACTGTTTTTT
CASSPQAADRGEKLFF
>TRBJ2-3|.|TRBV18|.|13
TGTGCCAGCTCACCACCGGCCGCAGATACGCAGTATTTT
CASSPPAADTQYF
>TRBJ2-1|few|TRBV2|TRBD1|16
TGTGCCAGCAGGGACCGGGACAGGTCAATTGGCAATGAGCAGTTCTTC
CASRDRDRSIGNEQFF